The text below deals with one T cell receptor beta chain. The antigen is not known. Here immunoSEQ multiplex PCR was the method, and the copy in TCRdb shows in-frame clones only, minus some. The table records more than 150,000 clones, approximately 91% of them present only once. The data were taken from a study of T cell responses to AZD1222 COVID-19 vaccine. The study, taken as a whole, reports: Targeting of unmutated variant regions was reportedly seen in nearly half of spike-specific TCRs. Baseline antibody screening turned up just a handful of seropositive AZD1222 recipients. Every sample of the repertoires postdated the peak T cell response. Spike-wide coverage was observed for vaccine-associated CD4 TCRs, with dominant responses at 160-218 and 743-854.

Germline V lookup: CDR1 SEHNR, CDR2 FQNEAQ (reference sequence). The V gene lost 5 bases and the J gene lost 5 bases, with 10 bases spanning the gap. This CDR3 region has 12 residues. The source of this sequence is an adult in good health. The material was peripheral blood, obtained on day 0 of AZD1222 vaccination. The V call is TRBV7-9, the J call TRBJ2-7; D gene uncertain. CDR3 coding DNA: TGTGCCAGCAGCACTCGGTCGAACGAGCAGTACTTC. Protein product: CASSTRSNEQYF. Supplemented by reference TRBV7-9 and TRBJ2-7, the full variable domain reads DTGVSQNPRHKITKRGQNVTFRCDPISEHNRLYWYRQTLGQGPEFLTYFQNEAQLEKSRLLSDRFSAERPKGSFSTLEIQRTEQGDSAMYLCASSTRSNEQYFGPGTRLTVT.